The rows below give T cell receptor beta chains drawn from one sample of a study of tumor and adjacent non-tumor tissue in lung cancer. One entry per CDR3 protein, called by TCRdb with MiXCR from the multiplex PCR reads. This table has 75,000 to 80,000 distinct CDR3 sequences, 76% appearing once. The sample taken for sequencing was distant non-tumor lung tissue. The source of these receptors is a man between 65 and 85 years old with non-small cell lung cancer. Each CDR3 is given with its conserved first and last residue. Fields, in order: V gene, D gene, clone size, J gene, CDR3 protein, CDR3 DNA. The D gene is left open where the match is weak. A clone size is listed for some rows: how often the clone was seen (once, few, many), or a class if it is expanded.

TRBV29-1	NA	NA	TRBJ2-5	CGLADMFQEIQYF	TGCGGCCTGGCCGACATGTTCCAAGAGATCCAGTACTTC
TRBV29-1	NA	NA	TRBJ2-7	CSVGIGDEQYF	TGCAGTGTTGGTATAGGGGACGAGCAGTACTTC
TRBV11-2	NA	NA	TRBJ2-1	CTSSTLLAGTFVNEQFF	TGTACTAGCAGCACCTTGCTGGCGGGGACGTTTGTCAATGAGCAGTTCTTC
TRBV29-1	NA	NA	TRBJ1-2	CSVEDSAADSPYGYTF	TGCAGTGTTGAAGACAGCGCTGCTGACAGTCCCTATGGCTACACCTTC
TRBV10-2	NA	NA	TRBJ2-1	CASIDQQVRNEQFF	TGCGCCAGCATAGACCAGCAGGTTCGGAATGAGCAGTTCTTC
TRBV20-1	NA	few	TRBJ2-1	CSAREHSFNNEQFF	TGCAGTGCTAGAGAACATTCCTTTAACAATGAGCAGTTCTTC
TRBV11-2	NA	NA	TRBJ1-1	CTSSFANSSNTEAFF	TGTACCAGTAGCTTCGCCAATTCAAGTAACACTGAAGCTTTCTTT
TRBV12-3/TRBV12-4	TRBD1	NA	TRBJ2-5	CASWISEGARETQYF	TGTGCCAGCTGGATTAGCGAGGGGGCCCGAGAGACCCAGTACTTC
TRBV6-5	TRBD1	few	TRBJ2-5	CASSYTGGGGETQYF	TGTGCCAGCAGTTATACAGGGGGTGGGGGGGAGACCCAGTACTTC
TRBV20-1	TRBD2	NA	TRBJ2-7	CSVREELAGTYEQYF	TGTAGTGTTAGAGAAGAACTAGCGGGGACCTACGAACAGTACTTC
TRBV4-1	NA	NA	TRBJ1-5	CANSRGQLGDHPQHF	TGCGCCAACAGCCGCGGACAGTTGGGGGATCACCCCCAGCATTTT
TRBV4-1	NA	NA	TRBJ1-5	CASSQADRRSQHF	TGCGCCAGCAGCCAAGCGGACAGACGGTCCCAACATTTT